The 7 T cell receptor beta chains in this list originate from one sample, sequenced in a study of T-cell memory formation after mild COVID-19. TCRdb re-called the 5' RACE reads through MiXCR, storing one row per CDR3 protein. The data show approximately 260,000 distinct CDR3 sequences, with 15% to 20% seen just once and approximately 3.5% held by the top ten. Sequenced: PBMCs or a T cell subset sorted from them (not recorded which). These receptors came from a man in his late teens or twenties who had mild COVID-19 (a few samples of this study predate the infection). Cell type and time point are not known.

This clonotype occurred a few times. The gene calls are TRBV6-2 or TRBV6-3 and TRBJ2-5, with D maybe TRBD2 (7 bases). Trimming took off 7 bases at V and 2 bases at J, with 14 bases between the two ends. This CDR3 contains 14 residues. Per the germline V gene, CDR1 is MNHEY and CDR2 is SVGEGT. Here the CDR3 reads CASTYGGTQETQYF. The CDR3 region has the DNA TGTGCCAGCACCTACGGGGGGACACAAGAGACCCAGTACTTC.

The chain combines TRBV7-2 with TRBJ2-1, with D perhaps given as TRBD1 or TRBD2 (5 bases each). This CDR3 is 15 amino acids long. Deletions cut 6 bases from V and 2 bases from J, with 14 bases between. Per the germline V gene, CDR1 is SGHTA and CDR2 is FQGNSA. CDR3 nucleotides: TGTGCCAGCAGACAACCTGGGGGTGCCTACAATGAGCAGTTCTTC. Its translation is CASRQPGGAYNEQFF.

This clonotype has a handful of counts. The V call is TRBV5-1, the J call TRBJ2-1, with TRBD1 identical over 9 bases. The CDR3 sequence is 14 residues long. Germline V lookup: CDR1 SGHRS, CDR2 YFSETQ. J was trimmed by 2 bases and V by 7 bases; bases with no gene match: 4. The DNA of the CDR3 is TGCGCCAGCTGCGGGACAGGGCCCTACAATGAGCAGTTCTTC. This codes for CASCGTGPYNEQFF.

The table lists this clonotype with many counts. The rearrangement uses TRBV18 and TRBJ2-3; possibly TRBD1 for D (6 bases). The germline V gene has CDR1 KGHSH and CDR2 LQKENI. The CDR3 consists of 16 residues. V shed 1 base and J shed 2 bases, with 13 bases lying between them. CDR3 loop: CASSPRKGGNTDTQYF. The CDR3 region has the DNA TGTGCCAGCTCACCACGGAAAGGGGGTAACACAGATACGCAGTATTTT.

This clonotype has at least ten counts. This sequence joins TRBV20-1 and TRBJ1-1, with D unresolved. V lost 5 bases, J lost 1 base, and 17 bases lay in between. In germline, CDR1 is DFQATT, CDR2 SNEGSKA (reference sequence). The CDR3 runs 15 residues. Here the CDR3 reads CSARRGGNSNTEAFF. The CDR3 DNA sequence: TGCAGTGCTCGACGTGGAGGGAACTCGAACACTGAAGCTTTCTTT.

This clonotype has more than one count but fewer than ten. The rearrangement uses TRBV7-2 and TRBJ2-2; D gene uncertain. Deletions cut 2 bases from V and 6 bases from J, with 7 bases between. Germline V gene lookup returns CDR1 SGHTA and CDR2 FQGNSA. The CDR3 length is 13 residues. CDR3 sequence: CASSLFPAGELFF. CDR3 sequence (DNA): TGTGCCAGCAGCTTATTTCCTGCCGGGGAGCTGTTTTTT.

A few counts support this clonotype. The V gene is TRBV4-2, the J gene TRBJ1-1; D remains unclear. Germline CDR1 reads LGHNA; CDR2 reads YNFKEQ. CDR3 length equals 15 residues. Trimming pared 3 bases from V and 0 bases from J, leaving 11 bases between. The CDR3 sequence: CASSHVSLMNTEAFF. The CDR3 coding sequence is TGTGCCAGCAGCCACGTGTCCCTGATGAACACTGAAGCTTTCTTT.